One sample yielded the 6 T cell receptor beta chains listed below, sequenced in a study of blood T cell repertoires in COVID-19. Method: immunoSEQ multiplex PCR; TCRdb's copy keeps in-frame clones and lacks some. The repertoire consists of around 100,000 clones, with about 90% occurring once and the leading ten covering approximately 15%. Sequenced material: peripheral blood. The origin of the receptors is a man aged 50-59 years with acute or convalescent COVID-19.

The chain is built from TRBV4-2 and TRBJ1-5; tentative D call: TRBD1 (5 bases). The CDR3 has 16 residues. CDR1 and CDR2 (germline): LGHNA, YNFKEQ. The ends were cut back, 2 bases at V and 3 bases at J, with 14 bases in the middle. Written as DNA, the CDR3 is TGTGCCAGCAGCCAACCGGCTGCGGACAACAATCAGCCCCAGCATTTT. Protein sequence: CASSQPAADNNQPQHF.

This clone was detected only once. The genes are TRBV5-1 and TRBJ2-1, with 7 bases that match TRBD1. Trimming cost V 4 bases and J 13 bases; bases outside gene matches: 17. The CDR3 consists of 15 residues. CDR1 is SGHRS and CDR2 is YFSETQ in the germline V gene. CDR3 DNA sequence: TGCGCCAGCAGCCCAGACAGGGCAGAGCTAAGCCCCCAGTTCTTC. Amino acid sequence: CASSPDRAELSPQFF.

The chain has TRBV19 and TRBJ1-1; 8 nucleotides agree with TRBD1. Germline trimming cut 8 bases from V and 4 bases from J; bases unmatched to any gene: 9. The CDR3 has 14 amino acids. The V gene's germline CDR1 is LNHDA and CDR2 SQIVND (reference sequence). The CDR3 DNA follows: TGTGCCAGTTCGGGACAGGTGATCTTCACTGAAGCTTTCTTT. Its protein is CASSGQVIFTEAFF.

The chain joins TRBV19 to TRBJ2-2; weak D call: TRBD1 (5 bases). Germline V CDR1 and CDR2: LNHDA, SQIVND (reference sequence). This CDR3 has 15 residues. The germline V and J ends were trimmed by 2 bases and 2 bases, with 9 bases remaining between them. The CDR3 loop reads CASSISGHNTGELFF. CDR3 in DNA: TGTGCCAGTAGTATATCTGGACATAACACCGGGGAGCTGTTTTTT. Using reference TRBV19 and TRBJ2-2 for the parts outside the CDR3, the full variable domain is DGGITQSPKYLFRKEGQNVTLSCEQNLNHDAMYWYRQDPGQGLRLIYYSQIVNDFQKGDIAEGYSVSREKKESFPLTVTSAQKNPTAFYLCASSISGHNTGELFFGEGSRLTVL.

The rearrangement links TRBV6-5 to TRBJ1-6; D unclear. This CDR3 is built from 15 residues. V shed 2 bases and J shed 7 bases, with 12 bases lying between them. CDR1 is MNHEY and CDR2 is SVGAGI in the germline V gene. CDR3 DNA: TGTGCCAGCAGTTACAGTGGGCCTTTAAATTCACCCCTCCACTTT. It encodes CASSYSGPLNSPLHF.

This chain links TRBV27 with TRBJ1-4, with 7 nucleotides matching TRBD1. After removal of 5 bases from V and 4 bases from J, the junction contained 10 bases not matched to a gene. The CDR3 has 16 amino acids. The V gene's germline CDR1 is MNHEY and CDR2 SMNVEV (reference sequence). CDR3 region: CASSLSEGADNEKLFF. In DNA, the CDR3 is TGTGCCAGCAGTCTTTCTGAGGGGGCGGATAATGAAAAACTGTTTTTT.